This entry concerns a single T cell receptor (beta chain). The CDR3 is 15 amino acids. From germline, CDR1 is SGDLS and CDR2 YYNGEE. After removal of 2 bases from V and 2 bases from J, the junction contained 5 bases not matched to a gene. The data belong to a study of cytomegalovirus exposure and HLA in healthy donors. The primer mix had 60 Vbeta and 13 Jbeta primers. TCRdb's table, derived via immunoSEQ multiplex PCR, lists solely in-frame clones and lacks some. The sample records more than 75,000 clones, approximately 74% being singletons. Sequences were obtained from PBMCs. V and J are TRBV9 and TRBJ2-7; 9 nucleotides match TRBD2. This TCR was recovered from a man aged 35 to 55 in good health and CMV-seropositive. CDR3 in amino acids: CASSVSSGETYEQYF. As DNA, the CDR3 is TGTGCCAGCAGCGTTTCTAGCGGGGAGACCTACGAGCAGTACTTC. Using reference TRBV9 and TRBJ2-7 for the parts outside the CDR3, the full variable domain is DSGVTQTPKHLITATGQRVTLRCSPRSGDLSVYWYQQSLDQGLQFLIQYYNGEERAKGNILERFSAQQFPDLHSELNLSSLELGDSALYFCASSVSSGETYEQYFGPGTRLTVT.